The 8 T cell receptor beta chains below all came from one sample that was sequenced in a study of blood T cell repertoires in COVID-19. TCRdb's copy holds only in-frame clones and misses some; the assay was immunoSEQ multiplex PCR. The sample lists some 40,000 clones, 88% occurring once. The specimen sequenced was peripheral blood. The origin of the receptors is a man between 70 and 80 years old with active COVID-19.

The rearrangement links TRBV20-1 to TRBJ1-2; D unclear. This CDR3 is 11 amino acids long. Germline values: CDR1 DFQATT, CDR2 SNEGSKA (reference sequence). V was cut by 6 bases and J by 2 bases, with 7 bases left in between. The CDR3 nucleotides are TGCAGTGCCCCCGGGAACTATGGCTACACCTTC. Translation gives CSAPGNYGYTF.

This chain uses TRBV7-2 with TRBJ2-7, with 9 bases that match TRBD2. Losses at the gene ends were 5 bases for V and 5 bases for J; bases not matched to a gene: 10. Germline CDR1 reads SGHTA; CDR2 reads FQGNSA. This CDR3 comprises 15 residues. CDR3 sequence: CASSPLTAGGHEQYF. The CDR3 DNA reads TGTGCCAGCAGCCCCCTAACGGCGGGGGGGCACGAGCAGTACTTC.

The chain joins TRBV28 to TRBJ2-7; the D is unclear. The length of the CDR3 is 15 residues. Between the trimmed V and J ends, which lost 5 bases and 1 base, there was a span of 15 bases. CDR1 and CDR2 (germline): MDHEN, SYDVKM. CDR3 nucleotide sequence: TGTGCCAGCAGTCCCATACACAGCCTGTCCTACGAGCAGTACTTC. Amino acid sequence: CASSPIHSLSYEQYF.

V is TRBV2 and J is TRBJ2-7; D may be TRBD1 (5 bases). This CDR3 contains 13 residues. Germline assignment: CDR1 SNHLY and CDR2 FYNNEI. V lost 4 bases to trimming and J lost 2 bases, with 9 bases between them. CDR3 DNA sequence: TGTGCCAGCAGTGGGGGCAGAACCTACGAGCAGTACTTC. As protein: CASSGGRTYEQYF.

This clone was recorded only once. The chain employs TRBV9 and TRBJ1-6; TRBD1 matches 11 bases. Germline V gives CDR1 SGDLS, CDR2 YYNGEE. J gave up 6 bases and V 4 bases, and 12 bases lay outside the gene matches. The CDR3 runs to 18 residues. The CDR3 spells CASSPGQGAGYRNSPLHF. DNA for the CDR3: TGTGCCAGCAGCCCCGGACAGGGGGCGGGCTATCGTAATTCACCCCTCCACTTT.

The chain links TRBV6-2 or TRBV6-3 to TRBJ1-1, with 10 bases aligning to TRBD1. The J segment lost 5 bases and the V segment lost 2 bases, leaving 11 bases of the junction unmatched. The CDR3 is 17 residues long. Germline lookup yields CDR1 MNHEY and CDR2 SVGEGT. DNA for the CDR3: TGTGCCAGCAGTTACATCATCGGACAGGGGGAGCCAACTGAAGCTTTCTTT. This translates into CASSYIIGQGEPTEAFF.

CDR3 in DNA: TGTGCCAGCAGCTTAGCGGGGGGGCCCTACAATGAGCAGTTCTTC. This codes for CASSLAGGPYNEQFF. This chain links TRBV7-8 with TRBJ2-1; D is possibly TRBD2 (7 bases). The CDR3 totals 15 residues. Per germline, CDR1 SGHVS and CDR2 FQNEAQ. Trimming pared 0 bases from V and 2 bases from J, leaving 8 bases between.

The chain carries TRBV27 and TRBJ2-7, with D hard to call. The CDR3 contains 15 residues. In germline, CDR1 is MNHEY, CDR2 SMNVEV (reference sequence). V was clipped by 0 bases and J by 4 bases, with 13 bases between them. This CDR3 is CASSLSGYPIYEQYF. The CDR3 region has the DNA TGTGCCAGCAGTTTATCGGGCTACCCAATATACGAGCAGTACTTC.